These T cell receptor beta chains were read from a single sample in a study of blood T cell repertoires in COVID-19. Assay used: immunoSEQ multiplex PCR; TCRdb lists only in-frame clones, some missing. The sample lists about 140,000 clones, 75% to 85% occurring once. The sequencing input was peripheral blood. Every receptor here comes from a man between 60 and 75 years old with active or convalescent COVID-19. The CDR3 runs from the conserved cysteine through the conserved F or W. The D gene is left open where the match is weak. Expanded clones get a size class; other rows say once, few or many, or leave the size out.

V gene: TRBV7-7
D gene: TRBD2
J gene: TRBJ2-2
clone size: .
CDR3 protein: CASSSGLAGGPGDTGELFF
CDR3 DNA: TGTGCCAGCAGCTCCGGACTAGCGGGAGGGCCAGGGGACACCGGGGAGCTGTTTTTT

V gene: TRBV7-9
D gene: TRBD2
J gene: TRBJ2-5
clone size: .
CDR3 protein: CASSLPSGRETQYF
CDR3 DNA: TGTGCCAGCAGCTTGCCTAGCGGGAGAGAGACCCAGTACTTC

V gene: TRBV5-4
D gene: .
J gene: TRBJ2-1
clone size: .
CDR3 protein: CASSPRLDNEQFF
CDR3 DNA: TGTGCCAGCAGCCCCCGACTCGACAATGAGCAGTTCTTC

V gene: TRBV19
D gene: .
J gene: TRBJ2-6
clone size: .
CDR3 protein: CASSIGGGFTF
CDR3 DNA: TGTGCCAGTAGTATAGGCGGAGGGTTCACTTTC

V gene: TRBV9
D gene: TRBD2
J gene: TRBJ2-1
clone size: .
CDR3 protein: CASSVAASGGAKNEQFF
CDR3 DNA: TGTGCCAGCAGCGTAGCCGCAAGCGGGGGGGCCAAGAATGAGCAGTTCTTC

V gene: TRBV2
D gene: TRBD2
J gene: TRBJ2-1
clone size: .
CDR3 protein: CASTLGGSPYNEQFF
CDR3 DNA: TGTGCCAGCACTTTGGGCGGGAGCCCCTACAATGAGCAGTTCTTC

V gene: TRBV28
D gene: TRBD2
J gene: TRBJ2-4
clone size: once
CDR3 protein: CASSLRLGLASVVNIQYF
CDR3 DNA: TGTGCCAGCAGTCTCCGCCTCGGACTAGCGAGTGTCGTAAACATTCAGTACTTC

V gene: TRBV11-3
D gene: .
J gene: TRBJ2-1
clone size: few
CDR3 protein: CASSLYRNEQFF
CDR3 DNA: TGTGCCAGCAGCTTATATCGCAATGAGCAGTTCTTC

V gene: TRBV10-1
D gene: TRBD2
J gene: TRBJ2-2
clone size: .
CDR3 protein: CASKPSGRANTGELFF
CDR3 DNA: TGCGCCAGCAAACCTAGCGGGAGGGCGAACACCGGGGAGCTGTTTTTT

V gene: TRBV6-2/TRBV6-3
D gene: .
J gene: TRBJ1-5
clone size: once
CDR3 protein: CASSPPVGRSGPQHF
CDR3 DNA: TGTGCCAGCAGTCCACCCGTGGGTCGCTCGGGACCCCAGCATTTT

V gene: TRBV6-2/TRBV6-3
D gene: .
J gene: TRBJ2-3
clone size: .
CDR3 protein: CASSGNRGTDTQYF
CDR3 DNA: TGTGCCAGCAGTGGTAATCGGGGCACAGATACGCAGTATTTT

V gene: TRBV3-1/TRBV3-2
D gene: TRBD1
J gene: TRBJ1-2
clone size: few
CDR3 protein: CASSPRGQFYGYTF
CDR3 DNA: TGTGCCAGCAGCCCACGGGGACAGTTCTATGGCTACACCTTC

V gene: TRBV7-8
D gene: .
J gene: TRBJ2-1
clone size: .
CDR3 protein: CASSLTWNEQFF
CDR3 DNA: TGTGCCAGCAGCTTAACATGGAATGAGCAGTTCTTC

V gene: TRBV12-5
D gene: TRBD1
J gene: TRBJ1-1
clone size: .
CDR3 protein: CASGLGTGGPEAFF
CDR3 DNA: TGTGCTAGTGGTTTAGGGACAGGTGGGCCTGAAGCTTTCTTT

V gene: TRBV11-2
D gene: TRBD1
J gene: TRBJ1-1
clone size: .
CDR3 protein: CASSSPQGASTEAFF
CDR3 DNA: TGTGCCAGCAGCTCCCCGCAGGGGGCCAGTACTGAAGCTTTCTTT

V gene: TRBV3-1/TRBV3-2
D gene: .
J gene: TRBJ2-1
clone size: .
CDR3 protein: CATGNGGTDEQFF
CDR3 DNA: TGTGCCACCGGAAATGGGGGGACCGATGAGCAGTTCTTC

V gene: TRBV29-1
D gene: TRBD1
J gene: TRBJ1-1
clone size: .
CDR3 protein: CSVETGTGYNTEAFF
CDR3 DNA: TGCAGCGTTGAGACCGGGACAGGGTATAACACTGAAGCTTTCTTT

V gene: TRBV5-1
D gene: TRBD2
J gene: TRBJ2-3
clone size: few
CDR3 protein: CASSLGLAGATDTQYF
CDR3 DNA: TGCGCCAGCAGCTTGGGACTAGCGGGGGCCACAGATACGCAGTATTTT

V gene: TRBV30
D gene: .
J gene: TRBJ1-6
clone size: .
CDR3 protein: CAWSVDINVPLIGSPLHF
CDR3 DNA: TGTGCCTGGAGTGTTGATATTAATGTACCCCTTATCGGTTCACCCCTCCACTTT

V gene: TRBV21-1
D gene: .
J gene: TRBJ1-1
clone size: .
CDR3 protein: CASSAYRGRSEAFF
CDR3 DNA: TGTGCCAGCAGCGCCTACAGGGGGCGAAGTGAAGCTTTCTTT

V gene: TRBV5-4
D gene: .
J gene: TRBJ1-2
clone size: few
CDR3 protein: CAAQGGSANYGYTF
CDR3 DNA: TGTGCCGCCCAGGGAGGAAGTGCGAACTATGGCTACACCTTC

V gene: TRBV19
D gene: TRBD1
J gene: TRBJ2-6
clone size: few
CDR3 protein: CASSIGIGQGAGANVLTF
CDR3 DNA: TGTGCCAGTAGTATAGGCATCGGGCAGGGGGCTGGGGCCAACGTCCTGACTTTC

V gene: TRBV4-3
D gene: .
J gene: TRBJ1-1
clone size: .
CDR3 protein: CASSQESAPAFF
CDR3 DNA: TGCGCCAGCAGCCAAGAGTCCGCGCCGGCTTTCTTT

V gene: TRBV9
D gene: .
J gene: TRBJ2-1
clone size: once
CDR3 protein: CASSDGYEQFF
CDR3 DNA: TGTGCCAGCAGCGATGGCTATGAGCAGTTCTTC

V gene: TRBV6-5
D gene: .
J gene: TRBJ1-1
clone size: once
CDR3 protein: CASSYRTLDRDTEAFF
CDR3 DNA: TGTGCCAGCAGTTACCGGACTCTGGACAGAGACACTGAAGCTTTCTTT

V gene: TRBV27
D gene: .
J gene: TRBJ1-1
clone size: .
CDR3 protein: CASSYEVTTEAFF
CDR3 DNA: TGTGCCAGCAGTTACGAGGTAACCACTGAAGCTTTCTTT

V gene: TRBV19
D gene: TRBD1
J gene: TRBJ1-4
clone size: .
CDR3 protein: CASSIPTGMREKLFF
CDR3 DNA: TGTGCCAGTAGTATCCCGACAGGGATGAGAGAAAAACTGTTTTTT

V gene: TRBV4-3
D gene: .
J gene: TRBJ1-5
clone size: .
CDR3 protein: CASSQETGINQPQHF
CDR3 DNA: TGCGCCAGCAGCCAGGAAACAGGGATCAATCAGCCCCAGCATTTT

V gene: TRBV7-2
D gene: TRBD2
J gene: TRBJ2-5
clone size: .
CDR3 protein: CASSRQSGRAEGETQYF
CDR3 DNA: TGTGCCAGCAGCCGTCAAAGCGGGAGGGCCGAAGGAGAGACCCAGTACTTC

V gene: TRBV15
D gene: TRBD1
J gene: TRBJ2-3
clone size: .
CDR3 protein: CATSRGRTGGLDTQYF
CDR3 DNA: TGTGCCACCAGCAGGGGAAGGACAGGGGGATTAGATACGCAGTATTTT

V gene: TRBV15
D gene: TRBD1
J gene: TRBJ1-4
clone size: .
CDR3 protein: CATSRDRAVNEKLFF
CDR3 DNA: TGTGCCACCAGCAGGGACAGGGCCGTTAATGAAAAACTGTTTTTT

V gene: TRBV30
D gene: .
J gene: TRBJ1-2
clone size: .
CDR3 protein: CAWTGGVNYGYTF
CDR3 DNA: TGTGCCTGGACGGGGGGCGTAAACTATGGCTACACCTTC

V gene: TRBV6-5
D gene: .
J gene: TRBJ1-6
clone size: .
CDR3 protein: CASRQGGARNSPLHF
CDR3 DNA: TGTGCCAGCAGGCAAGGTGGGGCGAGGAATTCACCCCTCCACTTT

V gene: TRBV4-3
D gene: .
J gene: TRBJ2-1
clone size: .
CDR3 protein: CASSQDPGQNEQFF
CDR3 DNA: TGCGCCAGCAGCCAAGATCCTGGACAAAATGAGCAGTTCTTC

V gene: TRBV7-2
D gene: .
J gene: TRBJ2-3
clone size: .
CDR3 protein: CASSPERSLWYF
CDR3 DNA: TGTGCCAGCAGCCCGGAGCGGTCTCTCTGGTATTTT

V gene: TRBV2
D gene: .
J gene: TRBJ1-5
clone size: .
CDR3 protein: CASSENRVNQPQHF
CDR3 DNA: TGTGCCAGCAGTGAAAACAGGGTTAATCAGCCCCAGCATTTT

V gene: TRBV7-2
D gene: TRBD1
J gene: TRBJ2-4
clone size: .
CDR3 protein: CASSLSQGLNIQYF
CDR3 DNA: TGTGCCAGCAGTCTATCACAGGGGTTGAACATTCAGTACTTC

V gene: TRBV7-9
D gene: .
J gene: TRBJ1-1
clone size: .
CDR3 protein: CASSLGFMWEGGGTEAFF
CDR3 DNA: TGTGCCAGCAGCTTAGGATTCATGTGGGAGGGCGGCGGCACTGAAGCTTTCTTT

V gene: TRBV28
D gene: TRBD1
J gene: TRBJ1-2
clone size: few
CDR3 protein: CASSSNDRVNGYTF
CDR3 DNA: TGTGCCAGCAGTTCCAATGACAGGGTGAATGGCTACACCTTC

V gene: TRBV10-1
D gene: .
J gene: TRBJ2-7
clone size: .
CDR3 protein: CANSIYYEQYF
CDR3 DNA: TGCGCCAACTCAATCTACTACGAGCAGTACTTC

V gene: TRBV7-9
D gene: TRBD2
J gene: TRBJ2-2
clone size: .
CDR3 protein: CASSLGLGNTGELFF
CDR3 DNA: TGTGCCAGCAGCCTTGGACTAGGAAACACCGGGGAGCTGTTTTTT

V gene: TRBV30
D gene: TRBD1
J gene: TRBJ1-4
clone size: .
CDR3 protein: CAWSADRGTNEKLFF
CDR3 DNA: TGTGCCTGGAGTGCCGACAGGGGCACTAATGAAAAACTGTTTTTT

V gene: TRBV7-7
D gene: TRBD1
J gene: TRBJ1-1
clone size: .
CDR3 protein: CASSLGTGNEAFF
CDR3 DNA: TGTGCCAGCAGCTTAGGGACAGGCAATGAAGCTTTCTTT

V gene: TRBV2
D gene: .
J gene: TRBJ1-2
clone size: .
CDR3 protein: CASRVRDNAAGYTF
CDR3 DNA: TGTGCCAGCAGAGTCCGGGACAATGCGGCTGGCTACACCTTC

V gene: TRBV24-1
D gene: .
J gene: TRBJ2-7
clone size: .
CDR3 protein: CATSPRGSYEQYF
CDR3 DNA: TGTGCCACCAGCCCTAGAGGCTCCTACGAGCAGTACTTC

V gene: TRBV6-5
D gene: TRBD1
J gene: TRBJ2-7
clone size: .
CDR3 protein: CASSYWGTGKDEQYF
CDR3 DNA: TGTGCCAGCAGTTACTGGGGGACAGGGAAAGACGAGCAGTACTTC

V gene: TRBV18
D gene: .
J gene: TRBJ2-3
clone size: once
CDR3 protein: CASSPITDTQYF
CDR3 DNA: TGTGCCAGCTCACCTATCACAGATACGCAGTATTTT

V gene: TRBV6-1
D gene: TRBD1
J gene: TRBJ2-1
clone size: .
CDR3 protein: CASSEGQGDEQFF
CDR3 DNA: TGTGCCAGCAGTGAAGGACAGGGCGATGAGCAGTTCTTC

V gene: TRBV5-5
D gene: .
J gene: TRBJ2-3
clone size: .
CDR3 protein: CASSLAPTGKSTDTQYF
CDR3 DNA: TGTGCCAGCAGCTTGGCTCCCACCGGGAAGAGCACAGATACGCAGTATTTT

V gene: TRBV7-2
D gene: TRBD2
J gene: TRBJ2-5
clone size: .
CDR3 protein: CASSQTSGGAGFRETQYF
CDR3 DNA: TGTGCCAGCAGCCAAACTAGCGGGGGGGCCGGCTTTAGGGAGACCCAGTACTTC

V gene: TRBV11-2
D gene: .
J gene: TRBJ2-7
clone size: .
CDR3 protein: CASSVQVGGHEQYF
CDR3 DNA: TGTGCCAGCAGCGTCCAGGTGGGGGGGCACGAGCAGTACTTC

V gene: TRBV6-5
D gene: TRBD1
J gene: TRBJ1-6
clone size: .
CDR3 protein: CASSWDRATLHF
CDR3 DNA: TGTGCCAGCAGCTGGGACAGGGCCACCCTCCACTTT

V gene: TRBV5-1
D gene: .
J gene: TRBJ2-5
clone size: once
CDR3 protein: CASASQETQYF
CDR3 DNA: TGCGCCAGCGCGTCCCAAGAGACCCAGTACTTC

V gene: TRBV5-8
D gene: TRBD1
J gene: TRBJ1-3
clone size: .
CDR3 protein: CASSPGTGGYSGNTIYF
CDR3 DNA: TGTGCCAGCAGCCCCGGGACAGGGGGTTACTCTGGAAACACCATATATTTT

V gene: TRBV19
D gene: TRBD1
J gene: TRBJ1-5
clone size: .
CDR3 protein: CASSLAGTGSQPQHF
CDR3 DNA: TGTGCCAGTAGTCTCGCCGGGACAGGGAGTCAGCCCCAGCATTTT

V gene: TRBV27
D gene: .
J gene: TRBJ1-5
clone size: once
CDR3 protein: CASSFGQSNQPQHF
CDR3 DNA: TGTGCCAGCAGTTTCGGACAGAGCAATCAGCCCCAGCATTTT

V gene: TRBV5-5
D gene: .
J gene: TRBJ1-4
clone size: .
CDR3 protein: CASRGEKNEKLFF
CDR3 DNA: TGTGCCAGCAGAGGGGAAAAGAATGAAAAACTGTTTTTT